The T cell receptor beta chain under discussion was sequenced for a study of T cell repertoires in cytomegalovirus infection. The study's findings and limits: There were HLA-C-restricted CMV-specific TCR beta clonotypes dominating the ex vivo response.

TCRdb re-called the reads with MiXCR, one entry per CDR3 protein. This table has 550,000 to 850,000 distinct CDR3 sequences, around 31% appearing once. Worth noting for this clonotype: Its specificity is not known.

The sequence was obtained from a human donor in good health (CMV status not recorded). Some clones in this sample may be carry-over from other donors' samples. The sample consisted of cultured PBMCs, taken from culture after CMV antigen stimulation.

The CDR3 DNA sequence: TGTGCCAGCAGTCGAAGCGGGTCTAGCACAGATACGCAGTATTTT. Encoded protein: CASSRSGSSTDTQYF. The chain recombines TRBV12-3 or TRBV12-4 with TRBJ2-3; perhaps TRBD2 as D (6 bases). V lost 5 bases to trimming and J lost 0 bases, with 12 bases between them. CDR3 length equals 15 residues.